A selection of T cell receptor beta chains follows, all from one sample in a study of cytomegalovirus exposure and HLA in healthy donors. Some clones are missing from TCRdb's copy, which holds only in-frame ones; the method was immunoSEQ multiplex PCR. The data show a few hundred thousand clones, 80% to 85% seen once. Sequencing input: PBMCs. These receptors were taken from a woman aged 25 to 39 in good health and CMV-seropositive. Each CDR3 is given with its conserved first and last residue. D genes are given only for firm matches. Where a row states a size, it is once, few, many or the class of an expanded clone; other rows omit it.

CDR3aa: CASRPGPGYNEQFF
CDR3nt: TGTGCCAGCCGGCCGGGACCCGGTTACAATGAGCAGTTCTTC
v_gene: TRBV25-1
abundance: few
j_gene: TRBJ2-1
d_gene: .
len: 14

CDR3aa: CASSEAAGLYEQFF
CDR3nt: TGTGCCAGCAGTGAAGCTGCGGGGTTATATGAGCAGTTCTTC
v_gene: TRBV6-1
abundance: .
j_gene: TRBJ2-1
d_gene: .
len: 14

CDR3aa: CASSASRKQGAYGYTF
CDR3nt: TGTGCCAGCAGCGCTTCTCGCAAACAGGGGGCTTATGGCTACACCTTC
v_gene: TRBV9
abundance: .
j_gene: TRBJ1-2
d_gene: TRBD1
len: 16

CDR3aa: CASSLGGYGYTF
CDR3nt: TGTGCCAGCAGTCTCGGGGGCTATGGCTACACCTTC
v_gene: TRBV28
abundance: few
j_gene: TRBJ1-2
d_gene: .
len: 12

CDR3aa: CASSQPGTGGKSGGYTF
CDR3nt: TGCGCCAGCAGCCAGCCCGGGACAGGGGGAAAATCCGGTGGCTACACCTTC
v_gene: TRBV4-1
abundance: .
j_gene: TRBJ1-2
d_gene: TRBD1
len: 17

CDR3aa: CASSVGPGLGQETQYF
CDR3nt: TGTGCCAGCAGCGTAGGGCCGGGACTAGGACAAGAGACCCAGTACTTC
v_gene: TRBV11-2
abundance: .
j_gene: TRBJ2-5
d_gene: TRBD2
len: 16

CDR3aa: CASKVRVSDEQYF
CDR3nt: TGTGCCAGCAAGGTCAGGGTAAGCGACGAGCAGTACTTC
v_gene: TRBV28
abundance: once
j_gene: TRBJ2-7
d_gene: .
len: 13

CDR3aa: CASSPGQSSTDTQYF
CDR3nt: TGTGCCAGCAGTCCAGGACAGTCTAGCACAGATACGCAGTATTTT
v_gene: TRBV27
abundance: .
j_gene: TRBJ2-3
d_gene: .
len: 15

CDR3aa: CASRRDRDYNEQFF
CDR3nt: TGTGCCAGCAGACGGGACAGGGACTACAATGAGCAGTTCTTC
v_gene: TRBV28
abundance: .
j_gene: TRBJ2-1
d_gene: TRBD1
len: 14

CDR3aa: CASSLHRSGAIYEQYF
CDR3nt: TGCGCCAGCAGCTTACATAGGTCAGGGGCGATATACGAGCAGTACTTC
v_gene: TRBV5-1
abundance: .
j_gene: TRBJ2-7
d_gene: .
len: 16

CDR3aa: CASSLGQGTASEAFF
CDR3nt: TGTGCCAGCAGCTTGGGACAGGGCACCGCCTCTGAAGCTTTCTTT
v_gene: TRBV5-4
abundance: once
j_gene: TRBJ1-1
d_gene: TRBD1
len: 15

CDR3aa: CASSQESLFGYTF
CDR3nt: TGCGCCAGCAGCCAAGAGTCCTTGTTTGGCTACACCTTC
v_gene: TRBV4-1
abundance: .
j_gene: TRBJ1-2
d_gene: .
len: 13

CDR3aa: CASRGLAGYNEQFF
CDR3nt: TGTGCCAGCAGGGGACTAGCGGGGTACAATGAGCAGTTCTTC
v_gene: TRBV2
abundance: .
j_gene: TRBJ2-1
d_gene: TRBD2
len: 14

CDR3aa: CSVLDRATNEQYF
CDR3nt: TGCAGCGTTCTGGACAGGGCAACGAACGAGCAGTACTTC
v_gene: TRBV29-1
abundance: .
j_gene: TRBJ2-7
d_gene: TRBD1
len: 13

CDR3aa: CASEETQYF
CDR3nt: TGTGCCAGCGAAGAGACCCAGTACTTC
v_gene: TRBV7-9
abundance: once
j_gene: TRBJ2-5
d_gene: .
len: 9

CDR3aa: CATSRDQGVEGYTF
CDR3nt: TGTGCCACCAGCAGAGATCAGGGAGTTGAAGGCTACACCTTC
v_gene: TRBV15
abundance: .
j_gene: TRBJ1-2
d_gene: .
len: 14

CDR3aa: CASSIGGETQYF
CDR3nt: TGTGCCAGTAGTATAGGGGGGGAGACCCAGTACTTC
v_gene: TRBV19
abundance: .
j_gene: TRBJ2-5
d_gene: .
len: 12

CDR3aa: CASSIVQGDTQYF
CDR3nt: TGTGCCAGTAGTATAGTACAGGGCGATACGCAGTATTTT
v_gene: TRBV19
abundance: .
j_gene: TRBJ2-3
d_gene: .
len: 13

CDR3aa: CASRSGSIGTRNTEAFF
CDR3nt: TGTGCCAGTAGATCGGGATCTATAGGGACACGGAACACTGAAGCTTTCTTT
v_gene: TRBV19
abundance: few
j_gene: TRBJ1-1
d_gene: .
len: 17

CDR3aa: CASSFWEMNEQFF
CDR3nt: TGTGCCAGCAGTTTCTGGGAGATGAATGAGCAGTTCTTC
v_gene: TRBV28
abundance: .
j_gene: TRBJ2-1
d_gene: .
len: 13

CDR3aa: CASSSDRTGELFF
CDR3nt: TGTGCCAGCAGCTCCGACAGGACCGGGGAGCTGTTTTTT
v_gene: TRBV7-2
abundance: .
j_gene: TRBJ2-2
d_gene: .
len: 13

CDR3aa: CASSSGDSGANVLTF
CDR3nt: TGTGCCAGCAGCTCGGGAGACTCTGGGGCCAACGTCCTGACTTTC
v_gene: TRBV7-9
abundance: .
j_gene: TRBJ2-6
d_gene: .
len: 15

CDR3aa: CASSSPGQGYEQYF
CDR3nt: TGCGCCAGCAGCTCACCGGGACAAGGCTACGAGCAGTACTTC
v_gene: TRBV5-1
abundance: once
j_gene: TRBJ2-7
d_gene: .
len: 14

CDR3aa: CASSSRPTGDTEAFF
CDR3nt: TGTGCCAGCAGCTCCAGACCAACAGGGGACACTGAAGCTTTCTTT
v_gene: TRBV11-2
abundance: .
j_gene: TRBJ1-1
d_gene: TRBD1
len: 15

CDR3aa: CASSLEGQPYNEQFF
CDR3nt: TGTGCCAGCAGCTTGGAGGGACAGCCCTACAATGAGCAGTTCTTC
v_gene: TRBV5-5
abundance: .
j_gene: TRBJ2-1
d_gene: TRBD1
len: 15

CDR3aa: CASSLYSNYGYTF
CDR3nt: TGTGCCAGCAGCTTATACAGTAACTATGGCTACACCTTC
v_gene: TRBV7-2
abundance: .
j_gene: TRBJ1-2
d_gene: .
len: 13

CDR3aa: CASSPLDSYGYTF
CDR3nt: TGTGCCAGCAGTCCCCTCGACAGCTATGGCTACACCTTC
v_gene: TRBV27
abundance: few
j_gene: TRBJ1-2
d_gene: .
len: 13

CDR3aa: CAWTMAGSSYGYTF
CDR3nt: TGTGCCTGGACGATGGCAGGGAGCAGCTATGGCTACACCTTC
v_gene: TRBV30
abundance: .
j_gene: TRBJ1-2
d_gene: .
len: 14

CDR3aa: CASSAEISSGNTIYF
CDR3nt: TGTGCCAGCAGTGCGGAGATCAGCTCTGGAAACACCATATATTTT
v_gene: TRBV2
abundance: .
j_gene: TRBJ1-3
d_gene: .
len: 15

CDR3aa: CASSYEASGSNEQFF
CDR3nt: TGTGCCAGCAGTTACGAGGCTAGCGGGTCCAATGAGCAGTTCTTC
v_gene: TRBV6-5
abundance: .
j_gene: TRBJ2-1
d_gene: TRBD2
len: 15

CDR3aa: CASRRQINQPQHF
CDR3nt: TGTGCCAGCAGACGACAAATTAATCAGCCCCAGCATTTT
v_gene: TRBV6-5
abundance: .
j_gene: TRBJ1-5
d_gene: .
len: 13

CDR3aa: CASSPIVDRGTEAFF
CDR3nt: TGTGCCAGCAGCCCTATAGTGGACAGGGGCACTGAAGCTTTCTTT
v_gene: TRBV9
abundance: .
j_gene: TRBJ1-1
d_gene: TRBD1
len: 15

CDR3aa: CASSLWASAHSYNEQFF
CDR3nt: TGTGCCAGCAGCCTTTGGGCTAGCGCACACTCCTACAATGAGCAGTTCTTC
v_gene: TRBV11-2
abundance: .
j_gene: TRBJ2-1
d_gene: .
len: 17

CDR3aa: CASSSRDGYEQYF
CDR3nt: TGTGCCAGCAGCTCCAGGGATGGGTACGAGCAGTACTTC
v_gene: TRBV7-3
abundance: .
j_gene: TRBJ2-7
d_gene: .
len: 13

CDR3aa: CACVRVGYTF
CDR3nt: TGTGCCTGCGTCCGTGTCGGCTACACCTTC
v_gene: TRBV30
abundance: .
j_gene: TRBJ1-2
d_gene: .
len: 10

CDR3aa: CASSQAGGQLNTEAFF
CDR3nt: TGCGCCAGCAGCCAAGCTGGGGGACAATTGAACACTGAAGCTTTCTTT
v_gene: TRBV4-3
abundance: .
j_gene: TRBJ1-1
d_gene: .
len: 16

CDR3aa: CASSLGPGGRGYEQYF
CDR3nt: TGTGCCAGCAGCTTAGGTCCGGGGGGCAGAGGCTACGAGCAGTACTTC
v_gene: TRBV5-6
abundance: .
j_gene: TRBJ2-7
d_gene: .
len: 16

CDR3aa: CASSIPGSYGYTF
CDR3nt: TGTGCCAGCAGTATCCCGGGCAGCTATGGCTACACCTTC
v_gene: TRBV6-5
abundance: .
j_gene: TRBJ1-2
d_gene: .
len: 13

CDR3aa: CASSLVRTGAYNEQFF
CDR3nt: TGCGCCAGCAGCTTGGTTAGGACAGGGGCCTACAATGAGCAGTTCTTC
v_gene: TRBV5-1
abundance: .
j_gene: TRBJ2-1
d_gene: TRBD1
len: 16

CDR3aa: CASSLGTTEAFF
CDR3nt: TGCGCCAGCAGCTTGGGTACCACTGAAGCTTTCTTT
v_gene: TRBV5-1
abundance: .
j_gene: TRBJ1-1
d_gene: .
len: 12

CDR3aa: CASSFWDGRRSLSQYF
CDR3nt: TGTGCCAGCAGCTTCTGGGACGGACGTAGGTCCTTGTCCCAGTACTTC
v_gene: TRBV5-6
abundance: once
j_gene: TRBJ2-5
d_gene: .
len: 16

CDR3aa: CASSQPQFKDTEAFF
CDR3nt: TGCGCCAGCAGCCAACCCCAGTTTAAGGACACTGAAGCTTTCTTT
v_gene: TRBV4-1
abundance: .
j_gene: TRBJ1-1
d_gene: .
len: 15

CDR3aa: CASSGRGGSYEQYF
CDR3nt: TGTGCCAGCAGTGGTAGGGGCGGCTCCTACGAGCAGTACTTC
v_gene: TRBV6-1
abundance: .
j_gene: TRBJ2-7
d_gene: .
len: 14

CDR3aa: CASSEDDSNQPQHF
CDR3nt: TGTGCCAGCAGTGAAGACGATAGCAATCAGCCCCAGCATTTT
v_gene: TRBV6-4
abundance: few
j_gene: TRBJ1-5
d_gene: .
len: 14

CDR3aa: CASSSRTEQYGYTF
CDR3nt: TGTGCCAGCAGTTCCCGGACAGAGCAATATGGCTACACCTTC
v_gene: TRBV6-5
abundance: few
j_gene: TRBJ1-2
d_gene: .
len: 14

CDR3aa: CASSESADTQYF
CDR3nt: TGTGCCAGCAGTGAATCGGCGGATACGCAGTATTTT
v_gene: TRBV2
abundance: .
j_gene: TRBJ2-3
d_gene: .
len: 12

CDR3aa: CAWRDLNTEQFF
CDR3nt: TGTGCCTGGAGGGACTTAAACACTGAGCAGTTCTTC
v_gene: TRBV30
abundance: .
j_gene: TRBJ2-1
d_gene: .
len: 12

CDR3aa: CAWSSGQGAFEQYF
CDR3nt: TGTGCCTGGAGTAGCGGACAGGGGGCTTTCGAGCAGTACTTC
v_gene: TRBV30
abundance: .
j_gene: TRBJ2-7
d_gene: TRBD1
len: 14

CDR3aa: CASRLIQQDEQYF
CDR3nt: TGTGCCAGCAGATTAATCCAACAGGACGAGCAGTACTTC
v_gene: TRBV6-1
abundance: few
j_gene: TRBJ2-7
d_gene: .
len: 13

CDR3aa: CASSFRTNDYGYTF
CDR3nt: TGTGCCAGCAGCTTCCGAACGAATGACTATGGCTACACCTTC
v_gene: TRBV5-6
abundance: .
j_gene: TRBJ1-2
d_gene: .
len: 14

CDR3aa: CASSPPSLAGGIHEQYF
CDR3nt: TGTGCCAGCTCACCACCTTCTCTAGCGGGAGGGATCCACGAGCAGTACTTC
v_gene: TRBV18
abundance: .
j_gene: TRBJ2-7
d_gene: TRBD2
len: 17

CDR3aa: CASSLGYPLNTEAFF
CDR3nt: TGTGCCAGCAGCTTGGGGTACCCATTGAACACTGAAGCTTTCTTT
v_gene: TRBV5-6
abundance: .
j_gene: TRBJ1-1
d_gene: .
len: 15

CDR3aa: CASSYSGGTGELFF
CDR3nt: TGTGCCAGCAGTTACTCGGGAGGCACCGGGGAGCTGTTTTTT
v_gene: TRBV6-5
abundance: .
j_gene: TRBJ2-2
d_gene: .
len: 14

CDR3aa: CASSQGTGFSYEQYF
CDR3nt: TGCGCCAGCAGCCAAGGGACAGGATTTTCCTACGAGCAGTACTTC
v_gene: TRBV4-3
abundance: .
j_gene: TRBJ2-7
d_gene: TRBD1
len: 15

CDR3aa: CASSPAQGDEQYF
CDR3nt: TGTGCCAGCTCACCGGCCCAGGGTGACGAGCAGTACTTC
v_gene: TRBV18
abundance: .
j_gene: TRBJ2-7
d_gene: .
len: 13

CDR3aa: CASSQDRSYEQYF
CDR3nt: TGCGCCAGCAGCCAGGACAGATCCTACGAGCAGTACTTC
v_gene: TRBV4-1
abundance: few
j_gene: TRBJ2-7
d_gene: .
len: 13

CDR3aa: CASSLKPQGAMAAFF
CDR3nt: TGTGCCAGCAGTTTAAAGCCACAGGGGGCAATGGCAGCTTTCTTT
v_gene: TRBV6-5
abundance: few
j_gene: TRBJ1-1
d_gene: TRBD1
len: 15